One sample yielded the 8 T cell receptor beta chains listed below, sequenced in a study of blood T cells in healthy people across ages. Then a second PCR, running about 6 to 12 cycles, was carried out with a sample-barcoded 5' primer and a J-beta primer mix. One entry per CDR3 protein, called by TCRdb with MiXCR from the 5' RACE reads. The sample carries about 640,000 distinct CDR3 sequences, around 54% recorded once. Sequenced material: blood. Receptors originate from a man aged 55-75 years in good health.

In its sample, this clonotype was seen a few times. The chain combines TRBV15 with TRBJ1-5; D remains ambiguous. CDR3 size: 15 residues. V was cut by 1 base and J by 4 bases, with 11 bases left in between. The germline V gene has CDR1 LNHNV and CDR2 YYDKDF (reference sequence). CDR3 nucleotides: TGTGCCACCAGCAGAGTGTTAACGGTAAATCAGCCCCAGCATTTT. It translates to CATSRVLTVNQPQHF.

A few counts support this clonotype. The rearrangement uses TRBV7-2 and TRBJ2-1; TRBD2 agrees at 14 bases. Germline lookup yields CDR1 SGHTA and CDR2 FQGNSA. The junction had 7 bases not matched to a gene; V was cut back by 5 bases and J by 4 bases. The CDR3 length is 17 residues. CDR3 DNA: TGTGCCAGCAGCCAGGGACTAGCGGGGGCCCTTTACAATGAGCAGTTCTTC. Translating gives CASSQGLAGALYNEQFF.

This clonotype was counted a few times. V is TRBV20-1 and J is TRBJ1-2, with no clear D. This CDR3 is 14 amino acids long. CDR1 is DFQATT and CDR2 is SNEGSKA in the germline V gene (reference sequence). V lost 4 bases and J 2 bases, leaving 14 bases between the germline ends. DNA for the CDR3: TGCAGTGCTAATGTTATCGGATTAAACTATGGCTACACCTTC. This codes for CSANVIGLNYGYTF.

This clonotype was detected only a few times. The J gene is TRBJ2-5, the V gene TRBV29-1; D is possibly TRBD1 (6 bases). Trimming took off 2 bases at V and 11 bases at J, with 18 bases between the two ends. CDR3 size: 13 residues. Germline V gene data show CDR1 as SQVTM and CDR2 as ANQGSEA. The CDR3 sequence is CSVEMRGEGEQYF. Written as DNA, the CDR3 is TGCAGCGTTGAAATGCGAGGCGAGGGGGAGCAGTACTTC.

The chain joins TRBV6-5 to TRBJ2-2; D ambiguous. From germline, CDR1 is MNHEY and CDR2 SVGAGI. CDR3 length: 13 amino acids. V was pared by 8 bases and J by 6 bases, with 13 bases between. The CDR3 spells CASGQTFAGELFF. DNA for the CDR3: TGTGCCAGCGGCCAGACGTTCGCCGGGGAGCTGTTTTTT.

Remarks on this clonotype: A junction boundary mismatches the germline segment, possibly from a read error. V is TRBV13 and J is TRBJ2-7, with 7 bases fitting TRBD2. The J call may be mistaken, given a closer DNA end match to TRBJ2-4. The germline gives CDR1 PRHDT, CDR2 FYEKMQ (reference sequence). CDR3 length: 15 amino acids. The CDR3 protein is CTSSLGSMGGNIQYF. The CDR3 DNA reads as TGTACCAGCAGCTTAGGAAGCATGGGGGGGAACATTCAGTACTTC.

The gene calls are TRBV3-1 and TRBJ2-4; no reliable D call. The DNA end lines up better with TRBJ2-5; the J call may be wrong. CDR1 is LGHDT and CDR2 is YNNKEL in the germline V gene (reference sequence). The CDR3 is 14 residues long. As DNA, the CDR3 is TGTGCCAGCAGCCAAGATGTCGGTCAAGAGACCCAGTACTTC. It specifies CASSQDVGQETQYF.

This chain uses TRBV12-3 or TRBV12-4 with TRBJ2-1; 8 bases are a match to TRBD2. The V and J ends lost 2 bases and 4 bases, in that order; junction bases with no gene match: 4. CDR3 length: 15 amino acids. CDR3 nucleotides: TGTGCCAGCAGTTTAAGTGGGACTAGTTACAATGAGCAGTTCTTC. It specifies CASSLSGTSYNEQFF.